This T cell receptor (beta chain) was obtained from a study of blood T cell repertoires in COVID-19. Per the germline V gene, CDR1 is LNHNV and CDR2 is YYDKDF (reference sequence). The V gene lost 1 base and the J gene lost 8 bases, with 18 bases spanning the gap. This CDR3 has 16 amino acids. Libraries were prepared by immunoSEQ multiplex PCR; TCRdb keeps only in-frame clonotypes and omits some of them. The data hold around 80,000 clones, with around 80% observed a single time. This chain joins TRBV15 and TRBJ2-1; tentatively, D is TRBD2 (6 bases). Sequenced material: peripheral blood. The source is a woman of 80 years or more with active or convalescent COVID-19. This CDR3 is CATSRGTKRAVDEQFF. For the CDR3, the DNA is TGTGCCACCAGCAGAGGGACTAAACGTGCGGTCGATGAGCAGTTCTTC.